The following is a TCR beta chain sequence with its context. What it recognizes is unknown. V was clipped by 2 bases and J by 4 bases, with 5 bases between them. This CDR3 is 12 amino acids long. Germline values: CDR1 MDHEN, CDR2 SYDVKM. TCRdb's table, derived via immunoSEQ multiplex PCR, lists solely in-frame clones and lacks some. The sample carries 120,000 to 150,000 clones, roughly 84% recorded once. The sample is drawn from a study of T cell responses to AZD1222 COVID-19 vaccine. Whole-study findings and limits: Reportedly, nearly half the spike-specific TCRs target unmutated variant regions.

J is TRBJ1-2 and V is TRBV28, with D unresolved. The specimen comprised peripheral blood, sampled 28 days after the second AZD1222 dose. This TCR came from an adult who received the AZD1222 COVID-19 vaccine. CDR3 sequence reads: CASSLNAYGYTF. CDR3 coding DNA: TGTGCCAGCAGTTTAAACGCCTATGGCTACACCTTC.